This is a list of T cell receptor beta chains from one sample in a study of T cells in Graves' hyperthyroidism and ophthalmopathy. Each CDR3 protein is one row after TCRdb ran MiXCR on the multiplex PCR reads. The profile shows around 520,000 distinct CDR3 sequences, 13% to 15% of them singletons. The sequencing sample was made of blood. The receptors come from a woman between 18 and 29 years old with Graves' hyperthyroidism. The CDR3 runs from the conserved cysteine through the conserved F or W. The order of the fields is D gene, V gene, J gene, clone size, CDR3 protein, CDR3 DNA. A D gene is named only where the DNA matches it firmly. Part of the rows lack a size; the others show once, few, many or a class for expanded clones.

>TRBD1|TRBV11-2|TRBJ2-5|-
CANSTGTGYQETQYF
TGTGCCAACAGCACAGGGACAGGCTACCAAGAGACCCAGTACTTC
>TRBD2|TRBV7-8|TRBJ2-3|many
CASSFGTSGSGSDTQYF
TGTGCCAGCAGCTTCGGGACTAGCGGGAGTGGGTCAGATACGCAGTATTTT
>-|TRBV12-3/TRBV12-4|TRBJ2-7|once
CASSLEGALRVDEQYF
TGTGCCAGCAGTTTGGAAGGGGCCTTGAGAGTAGACGAGCAGTACTTC
>-|TRBV5-1|TRBJ2-7|-
CASSSEGWGFDEQYF
TGCGCCAGCAGCTCGGAGGGTTGGGGATTCGACGAGCAGTACTTC
>-|TRBV9|TRBJ2-7|few
CASSVEGGADEQYF
TGTGCCAGCAGCGTAGAGGGGGGAGCCGACGAGCAGTACTTC
>TRBD1|TRBV18|TRBJ1-1|many
CASSPSRDRSLEAFF
TGTGCCAGCTCACCCAGTAGGGACAGGAGCCTCGAAGCTTTCTTT
>-|TRBV10-1|TRBJ2-3|-
CASSESGDGRADTQYF
TGCGCCAGCAGTGAGTCGGGGGATGGCCGGGCAGATACGCAGTATTTT
>TRBD2|TRBV19|TRBJ2-1|many
CASSIGLAGEYGNEQFF
TGTGCCAGTAGTATCGGGCTAGCGGGAGAGTACGGCAATGAGCAGTTCTTC
>-|TRBV20-1|TRBJ1-1|many
CSAPGRGNTEAFF
TGCAGTGCACCCGGAAGAGGGAACACTGAAGCTTTCTTT
>-|TRBV13|TRBJ2-1|many
CASSPSDPSSYNEQFF
TGTGCCAGCAGCCCATCGGACCCGAGCTCCTACAATGAGCAGTTCTTC
>-|TRBV28|TRBJ1-1|many
CASSLRRMVNTEAFF
TGTGCCAGCAGTTTGAGAAGGATGGTGAACACTGAAGCTTTCTTT
>TRBD2|TRBV6-2/TRBV6-3|TRBJ2-1|-
CASSKIRLAGGGEQFF
TGTGCCAGCAGTAAAATCCGACTAGCGGGAGGAGGCGAGCAGTTCTTC
>-|TRBV12-3/TRBV12-4|TRBJ2-3|-
CASSLNNGPSTDTQYF
TGTGCCAGCAGTTTGAATAACGGCCCGAGCACAGATACGCAGTATTTT
>-|TRBV29-1|TRBJ1-4|-
CSVGGVGEKKLFF
TGCAGCGTTGGGGGGGTCGGAGAGAAAAAACTGTTTTTT
>-|TRBV27|TRBJ2-7|many
CASSLMPSSYEQYF
TGTGCCAGCAGTTTAATGCCGAGCTCCTACGAGCAGTACTTC
>TRBD2|TRBV20-1|TRBJ2-1|few
CSARIAGNYNEQFF
TGCAGTGCTAGAATAGCGGGGAACTACAATGAGCAGTTCTTC
>-|TRBV6-1|TRBJ1-2|many
CASRVAGVDGYTF
TGTGCCAGCAGGGTAGCGGGGGTCGATGGCTACACCTTC
>-|TRBV20-1|TRBJ2-7|few
CSARDPSAGSYEQYF
TGCAGTGCTAGAGATCCTAGTGCTGGCTCCTACGAGCAGTACTTC
>TRBD2|TRBV5-6|TRBJ2-1|-
CASSLGGGGPYNEQFF
TGTGCCAGCAGCTTGGGGGGGGGAGGGCCCTACAATGAGCAGTTCTTC
>-|TRBV28|TRBJ1-3|many
CASSFQGLIGNTIYF
TGTGCCAGCAGTTTTCAGGGGCTCATTGGAAACACCATATATTTT
>TRBD2|TRBV12-5|TRBJ2-7|-
CASGLPPGTSGHEQYF
TGTGCTAGTGGTTTGCCTCCGGGGACTAGTGGCCACGAGCAGTACTTC
>TRBD2|TRBV12-3/TRBV12-4|TRBJ2-3|many
CASSPGTSGFTDTQYF
TGTGCCAGCAGTCCAGGGACTAGCGGCTTCACAGATACGCAGTATTTT
>TRBD2|TRBV6-2/TRBV6-3|TRBJ2-7|-
CAGRLAGTYEQYF
TGTGCCGGGAGACTAGCGGGTACCTACGAGCAGTACTTC
>-|TRBV9|TRBJ2-7|many
CASSVGGETNSYEQYF
TGTGCCAGCAGCGTAGGAGGAGAGACTAACTCCTACGAGCAGTACTTC
>TRBD1|TRBV11-1|TRBJ1-5|many
CASSKDRDQPQHF
TGTGCCAGCAGCAAGGACAGGGATCAGCCCCAGCATTTT
>-|TRBV12-3/TRBV12-4|TRBJ2-5|many
CASRHRGREIGETQYF
TGTGCCAGCAGGCATAGGGGGCGGGAGATTGGAGAGACCCAGTACTTC
>TRBD1|TRBV19|TRBJ2-7|many
CASWGPGTGGPLYEQYF
TGTGCCAGCTGGGGTCCCGGGACAGGGGGACCACTCTACGAGCAGTACTTC
>-|TRBV12-5|TRBJ2-1|many
CASGPTASYNEQFF
TGTGCTAGTGGCCCAACAGCATCCTACAATGAGCAGTTCTTC
>TRBD2|TRBV5-1|TRBJ2-1|-
CASSFTSGFEQFF
TGCGCCAGCAGCTTCACTAGCGGTTTTGAGCAGTTCTTC
>-|TRBV5-5|TRBJ1-2|many
CASSLDQSNYGYTF
TGTGCCAGCAGCTTGGACCAGTCTAACTATGGCTACACCTTC
>-|TRBV6-5|TRBJ2-5|many
CASSYVALTEETQYF
TGTGCCAGCAGTTACGTGGCACTAACTGAAGAGACCCAGTACTTC
>TRBD2|TRBV4-1|TRBJ2-5|-
CASSQVGGFDETQYF
TGCGCCAGCAGCCAAGTGGGAGGGTTTGACGAGACCCAGTACTTC
>-|TRBV19|TRBJ2-5|few
CASSSGVGETQYF
TGTGCCAGTAGTAGCGGGGTGGGGGAGACCCAGTACTTC
>TRBD2|TRBV7-3|TRBJ2-1|few
CASSSSGISYNEQFF
TGTGCCAGCAGCTCGAGCGGGATCTCCTACAATGAGCAGTTCTTC
>-|TRBV10-3|TRBJ2-1|-
CAITEGGNYNEQFF
TGTGCCATCACTGAGGGAGGTAACTACAATGAGCAGTTCTTC
>-|TRBV27|TRBJ2-7|many
CASSLRVSSYEQYF
TGTGCCAGCAGTTTAAGGGTAAGCTCCTACGAGCAGTACTTC
>-|TRBV9|TRBJ2-2|-
CASSVSDSTWSSTGELFF
TGTGCCAGCAGCGTAAGTGACTCCACATGGAGTTCCACCGGGGAGCTGTTTTTT
>-|TRBV27|TRBJ2-4|few
CASSSLGAGAKNIQYF
TGTGCCAGCAGTTCGCTGGGGGCTGGGGCCAAAAACATTCAGTACTTC
>-|TRBV20-1|TRBJ2-5|few
CSARRTGVQYF
TGCAGTGCTCGGAGAACAGGCGTTCAGTACTTC
>-|TRBV30|TRBJ1-1|many
CAWSVSRDTEAFF
TGTGCCTGGAGTGTAAGCAGGGACACTGAAGCTTTCTTT
>TRBD1|TRBV4-2|TRBJ2-5|many
CASSRDRSQETQYF
TGTGCCAGCAGCCGGGACAGGTCTCAAGAGACCCAGTACTTC
>TRBD2|TRBV20-1|TRBJ2-3|few
CSARDVREDSTDTQYF
TGCAGTGCTAGAGACGTACGGGAGGACAGCACAGATACGCAGTATTTT
>TRBD2|TRBV11-2|TRBJ2-4|many
CASSLELAENIQYF
TGTGCCAGCAGCTTAGAACTAGCGGAAAACATTCAGTACTTC
>TRBD1|TRBV5-1|TRBJ1-1|many
CASSLIWTGRNTEAFF
TGCGCCAGCAGCTTGATATGGACAGGCAGGAACACTGAAGCTTTCTTT
>-|TRBV3-1|TRBJ2-7|-
CASSQEAGLTYEQYF
TGTGCCAGCAGCCAAGAAGCGGGCCTAACCTACGAGCAGTACTTC
>-|TRBV30|TRBJ1-5|many
CAWSPGLGNQPQHF
TGTGCCTGGAGTCCTGGGCTGGGCAATCAGCCCCAGCATTTT
>-|TRBV3-1|TRBJ2-1|many
CASSQVQVKYNEQFF
TGTGCCAGCAGCCAAGTCCAGGTCAAATACAATGAGCAGTTCTTC
>-|TRBV5-1|TRBJ1-2|-
CASSFLQGSYGYTF
TGCGCCAGCAGCTTCTTACAGGGCTCCTATGGCTACACCTTC
>TRBD2|TRBV6-2/TRBV6-3|TRBJ2-3|few
CASSYVSGRITDTQYF
TGTGCCAGCAGTTATGTAAGCGGGAGAATCACAGATACGCAGTATTTT
>-|TRBV3-1|TRBJ1-1|many
CASSPTGLVNTEAFF
TGTGCCAGCAGCCCCACGGGACTCGTAAACACTGAAGCTTTCTTT
>-|TRBV30|TRBJ1-2|many
CAWARVNYGYTF
TGTGCCTGGGCCAGGGTAAACTATGGCTACACCTTC